The 18 T cell receptor beta chains listed next were all sequenced from one sample in a study of T cell responses to AZD1222 COVID-19 vaccine. Clones were sequenced by immunoSEQ multiplex PCR, and TCRdb holds only the in-frame ones, with some missing. The sample yields about 97,000 clones, nearly 90% seen once. Sequencing was performed on peripheral blood, taken on day 0 of AZD1222 vaccination. All receptors come from an adult in good health.

V usage is TRBV10-3 and J usage is TRBJ2-3; 8 nucleotides line up with TRBD2. The CDR3 runs to 14 residues. With V trimmed by 8 bases and J by 2 bases, 6 bases remained unmatched. From germline, CDR1 is ENHRY and CDR2 SYGVKD. CDR3: CAIGAGGNTDTQYF. The DNA for the CDR3 is TGTGCCATCGGGGCGGGGGGTAACACAGATACGCAGTATTTT.

This chain uses TRBV19 with TRBJ1-1, with no clear D. Germline V gene data show CDR1 as LNHDA and CDR2 as SQIVND (reference sequence). The CDR3 loop spans 14 amino acids. V was clipped by 0 bases and J by 4 bases, with 9 bases between them. CDR3 sequence reads: CASSIDSSITEAFF. In nucleotides, the CDR3 is TGTGCCAGTAGTATAGACTCCTCGATCACTGAAGCTTTCTTT.

The J gene is TRBJ2-3, the V gene TRBV11-2; the match to TRBD1 covers 7 bases. Germline V gene lookup returns CDR1 SGHAT and CDR2 FQNNGV. The V segment lost 1 base and the J segment 3 bases; nucleotides outside the gene matches: 7. CDR3 size: 16 residues. As DNA, the CDR3 is TGTGCCAGCAGCTTAGGTGGTGACAGGGTGACAGATACGCAGTATTTT. Translating it yields CASSLGGDRVTDTQYF.

This rearrangement joins TRBV12-3 or TRBV12-4 to TRBJ2-7; D call uncertain. CDR3 length equals 12 residues. Trimming took 7 bases from V and 11 from J, leaving 18 bases between them. CDR3 DNA sequence: TGTGCCAGCACTACTTCGGCCCCTTCTAAGTACTTC. Residues: CASTTSAPSKYF.

This clone showed up just once. The V and J genes are TRBV6-1 and TRBJ1-3; D not resolved. The CDR3 totals 18 residues. V dropped 5 bases and J dropped 2 bases, with 22 bases sitting between them. Germline CDR1 is MNHNS and CDR2 is SASEGT. CDR3 region: CASSKGPLTVFTGNTIYF. For the CDR3, the DNA is TGTGCCAGCAGTAAAGGTCCCCTAACGGTATTTACTGGAAACACCATATATTTT.

In this sample, this clone turned up once. V is TRBV19 and J is TRBJ1-5; 11 bases line up with TRBD1. V lost 3 bases to trimming and J lost 4 bases; unmatched junction nucleotides: 8. Germline V gene sequence: CDR1 LNHDA, CDR2 SQIVND (reference sequence). The CDR3 extends over 17 amino acids. CDR3 sequence reads: CASSIYAGTGGNQPQHF. In DNA, the CDR3 is TGTGCCAGTAGTATCTATGCCGGGACAGGGGGTAATCAGCCCCAGCATTTT. Combining the CDR3 with reference TRBV19 and TRBJ1-5 gives the whole variable domain DGGITQSPKYLFRKEGQNVTLSCEQNLNHDAMYWYRQDPGQGLRLIYYSQIVNDFQKGDIAEGYSVSREKKESFPLTVTSAQKNPTAFYLCASSIYAGTGGNQPQHFGDGTRLSIL.

DNA of the CDR3: TGTGCCAGTAGTGGACTGGGGGAGGGACAGCCCCAGCATTTT. Translation gives CASSGLGEGQPQHF. V gene TRBV19 combines with J gene TRBJ1-5, with D possibly matching TRBD1 (5 bases). CDR3 size: 14 residues. Between the trimmed V and J ends, which lost 5 bases and 7 bases, there was a span of 15 bases. Germline CDR1 reads LNHDA; CDR2 reads SQIVND (reference sequence).

The V gene is TRBV19, the J gene TRBJ2-1; a possible D gene is TRBD2 (5 bases). The CDR3 extends over 13 amino acids. Per the germline V gene, CDR1 is LNHDA and CDR2 is SQIVND (reference sequence). V shed 3 bases and J shed 10 bases, with 13 bases lying between them. In DNA form, the CDR3 reads TGTGCCAGTAGTATCTGGGGAGTTGAAGAGCAGTTCTTC. It specifies CASSIWGVEEQFF. The full variable domain, with the rest looked up from reference TRBV19 and TRBJ2-1, is DGGITQSPKYLFRKEGQNVTLSCEQNLNHDAMYWYRQDPGQGLRLIYYSQIVNDFQKGDIAEGYSVSREKKESFPLTVTSAQKNPTAFYLCASSIWGVEEQFFGPGTRLTVL.

The J gene is TRBJ2-3, the V gene TRBV7-2; 9 bases agree with TRBD2. Per germline, CDR1 SGHTA and CDR2 FQGNSA. Trimming took 4 bases from V and 4 from J; bases not matched to a gene: 6. The length of the CDR3 is 15 residues. Here the CDR3 reads CASSSRTSVPDTQYF. The CDR3 DNA reads as TGTGCCAGCAGCTCGCGGACTAGCGTTCCAGATACGCAGTATTTT. The variable domain in full, with the rest retrieved from reference TRBV7-2 and TRBJ2-3, is GAGVSQSPSNKVTEKGKDVELRCDPISGHTALYWYRQSLGQGLEFLIYFQGNSAPDKSGLPSDRFSAERTGGSVSTLTIQRTQQEDSAVYLCASSSRTSVPDTQYFGPGTRLTVL.

This clone was counted only a few times. The chain combines TRBV10-3 with TRBJ1-1, with 7 bases identical to TRBD1. The V gene's germline CDR1 is ENHRY and CDR2 SYGVKD. Germline trimming cut 0 bases from V and 6 bases from J; bases unmatched to any gene: 7. The CDR3 has 15 residues. Here the CDR3 DNA reads TGTGCCATCAGTGAGTCGAGAGGGGGCGAGGCTGAAGCTTTCTTT. Protein sequence: CAISESRGGEAEAFF.

The CDR3 nucleotides are TGTGCCAGCAATTCAGGGGTCGGGTACACTGAAGCTTTCTTT. Its translation: CASNSGVGYTEAFF. The rearrangement joins TRBV2 to TRBJ1-1; a possible D gene is TRBD1 (6 bases). The CDR3 is 14 residues long. Germline V gene data show CDR1 as SNHLY and CDR2 as FYNNEI. The V end was cut by 7 bases, the J end by 3 bases, with 15 bases between. The full variable domain, rest sourced from reference TRBV2 and TRBJ1-1, is EPEVTQTPSHQVTQMGQEVILRCVPISNHLYFYWYRQILGQKVEFLVSFYNNEISEKSEIFDDQFSVERPDGSNFTLKIRSTKLEDSAMYFCASNSGVGYTEAFFGQGTRLTVV.

The V call is TRBV5-1, the J call TRBJ2-7, with no clear D. V was cut by 5 bases and J by 0 bases, with 9 bases left in between. Germline V CDR1 and CDR2: SGHRS, YFSETQ. The CDR3 contains 13 residues. The CDR3 bases are TGCGCCAGCAGGCCAGTTGGCTCCTACGAGCAGTACTTC. The encoded protein is CASRPVGSYEQYF.

CDR3 protein: CASSQERLGNSPLHF. The DNA of the CDR3 is TGCGCCAGCAGCCAAGAAAGGCTCGGGAATTCACCCCTCCACTTT. The chain carries TRBV4-1 and TRBJ1-6; no reliable D call. The CDR3 runs to 15 residues. Germline values: CDR1 MGHRA, CDR2 YSYEKL. V lost 0 bases, J lost 7 bases, and 10 bases lay in between.

This clone appeared once. The rearrangement links TRBV5-1 to TRBJ2-3, with D possibly being TRBD2 (7 bases). The V gene's germline CDR1 is SGHRS and CDR2 YFSETQ. CDR3 size: 16 residues. V shed 4 bases and J shed 3 bases, with 18 bases lying between them. The chain's CDR3 is CASSPWGGWGTDTQYF. CDR3 nucleotide sequence: TGCGCCAGCAGCCCGTGGGGGGGCTGGGGTACAGATACGCAGTATTTT.

This chain connects TRBV7-9 to TRBJ2-2; 7 bases align to TRBD1. The V and J ends lost 5 bases and 2 bases, in that order; junction bases with no gene match: 8. Germline V gene lookup returns CDR1 SEHNR and CDR2 FQNEAQ (reference sequence). The CDR3 spans 16 residues. The chain's CDR3 is CASSVTGVLNTGELFF. CDR3 DNA: TGTGCCAGCAGCGTCACAGGGGTCCTAAACACCGGGGAGCTGTTTTTT.

The rearrangement links TRBV5-4 to TRBJ1-4; D possibly corresponds to TRBD1 (6 bases). Germline V gene sequence: CDR1 SGHNT, CDR2 YYREEE (reference sequence). Trimming pared 2 bases from V and 2 bases from J, leaving 10 bases between. This CDR3 contains 15 residues. In DNA, the CDR3 is TGTGCCAGCAGCTTCGGGGGGGGCACTAATGAAAAACTGTTTTTT. As protein: CASSFGGGTNEKLFF. Full variable domain (remainder filled in from reference TRBV5-4 and TRBJ1-4): ETGVTQSPTHLIKTRGQQVTLRCSSQSGHNTVSWYQQALGQGPQFIFQYYREEENGRGNFPPRFSGLQFPNYSSELNVNALELDDSALYLCASSFGGGTNEKLFFGSGTQLSVL.

The J gene is TRBJ2-7, the V gene TRBV10-1, with TRBD1 identical over 11 bases. CDR3 length equals 19 residues. From germline, CDR1 is WNHNN and CDR2 SYGVQD (reference sequence). Trimming cost V 1 base and J 3 bases; bases outside gene matches: 14. CDR3 residues: CASSEFAPIRDRGIYEQYF. The CDR3 DNA reads as TGCGCCAGCAGTGAGTTCGCTCCTATCCGGGACAGGGGGATCTACGAGCAGTACTTC.

The sample holds one count of this clone. This chain uses TRBV4-3 with TRBJ2-3, with 8 bases matching TRBD2. V shed 1 base and J 1 base; nucleotides not matched to a gene: 10. The CDR3 sequence is 18 residues long. Germline V gives CDR1 LGHNA, CDR2 YSLEER. The CDR3 here is CASSQVKGSGGGTDTQYF. The CDR3 nucleotides are TGCGCCAGCAGCCAAGTGAAGGGATCGGGGGGGGGCACAGATACGCAGTATTTT.